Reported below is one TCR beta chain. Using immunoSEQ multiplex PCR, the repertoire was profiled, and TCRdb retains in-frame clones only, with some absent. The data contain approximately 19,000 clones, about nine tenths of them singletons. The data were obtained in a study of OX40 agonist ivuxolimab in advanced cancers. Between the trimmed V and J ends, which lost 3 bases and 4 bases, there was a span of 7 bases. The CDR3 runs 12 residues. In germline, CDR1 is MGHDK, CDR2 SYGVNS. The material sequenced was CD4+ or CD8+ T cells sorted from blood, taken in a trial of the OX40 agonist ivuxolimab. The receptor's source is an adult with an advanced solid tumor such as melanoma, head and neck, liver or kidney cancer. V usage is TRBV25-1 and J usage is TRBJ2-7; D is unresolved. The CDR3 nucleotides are TGTGCCAGCAGTGACAGGTTGTACGAGCAGTACTTC. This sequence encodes CASSDRLYEQYF.